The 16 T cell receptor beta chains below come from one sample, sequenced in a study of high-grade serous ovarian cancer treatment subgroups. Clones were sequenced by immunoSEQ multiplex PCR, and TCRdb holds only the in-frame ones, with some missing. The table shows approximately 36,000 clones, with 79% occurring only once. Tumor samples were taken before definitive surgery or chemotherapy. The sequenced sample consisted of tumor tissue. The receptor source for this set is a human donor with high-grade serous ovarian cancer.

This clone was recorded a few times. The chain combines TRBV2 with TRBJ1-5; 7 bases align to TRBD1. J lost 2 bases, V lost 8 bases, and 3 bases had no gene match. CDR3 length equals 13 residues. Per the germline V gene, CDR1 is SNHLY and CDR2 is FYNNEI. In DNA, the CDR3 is TGTGCCAGCCAGGGGGAGGGCAATCAGCCCCAGCATTTT. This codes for CASQGEGNQPQHF.

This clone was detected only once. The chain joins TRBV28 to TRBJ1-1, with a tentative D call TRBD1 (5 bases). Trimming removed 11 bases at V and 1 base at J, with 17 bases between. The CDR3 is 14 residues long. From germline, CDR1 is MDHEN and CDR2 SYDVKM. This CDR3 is CAAFPQGGNTEAFF. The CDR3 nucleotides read TGTGCCGCGTTCCCCCAGGGAGGGAACACTGAAGCTTTCTTT.

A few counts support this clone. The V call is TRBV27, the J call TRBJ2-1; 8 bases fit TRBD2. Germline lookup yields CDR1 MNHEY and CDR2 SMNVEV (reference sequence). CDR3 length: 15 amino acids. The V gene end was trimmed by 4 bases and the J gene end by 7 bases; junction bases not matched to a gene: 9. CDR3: CASSSQAGVANEQFF. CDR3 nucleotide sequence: TGTGCCAGCAGTTCACAAGCGGGAGTAGCAAATGAGCAGTTCTTC.

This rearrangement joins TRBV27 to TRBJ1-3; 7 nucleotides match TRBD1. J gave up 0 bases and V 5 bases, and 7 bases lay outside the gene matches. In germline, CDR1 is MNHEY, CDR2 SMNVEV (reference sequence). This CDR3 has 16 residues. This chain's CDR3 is CASSPRPGGSGNTIYF. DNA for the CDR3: TGTGCCAGCAGTCCCCGCCCAGGGGGCTCTGGAAACACCATATATTTT.

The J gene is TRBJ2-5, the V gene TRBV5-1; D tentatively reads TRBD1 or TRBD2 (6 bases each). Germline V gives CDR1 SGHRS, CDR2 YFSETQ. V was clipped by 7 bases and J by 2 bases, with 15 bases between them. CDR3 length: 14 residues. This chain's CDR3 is CASATGTPQETQYF. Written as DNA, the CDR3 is TGCGCCAGCGCCACAGGGACTCCACAAGAGACCCAGTACTTC.

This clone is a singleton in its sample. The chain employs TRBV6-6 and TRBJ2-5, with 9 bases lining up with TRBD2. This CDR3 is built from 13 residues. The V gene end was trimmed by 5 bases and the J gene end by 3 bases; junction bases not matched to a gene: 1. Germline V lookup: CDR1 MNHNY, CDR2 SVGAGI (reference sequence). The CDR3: CASSVAGEETQYF. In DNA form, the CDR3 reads TGTGCCAGCAGTGTAGCGGGGGAAGAGACCCAGTACTTC.

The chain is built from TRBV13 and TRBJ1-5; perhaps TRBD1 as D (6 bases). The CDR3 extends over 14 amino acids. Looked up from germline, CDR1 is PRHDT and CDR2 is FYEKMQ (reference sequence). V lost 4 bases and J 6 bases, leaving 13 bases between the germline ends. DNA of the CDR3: TGTGCCAGCAGCTCGAGGGGAGGGGGTCAGCCCCAGCATTTT. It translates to CASSSRGGGQPQHF.

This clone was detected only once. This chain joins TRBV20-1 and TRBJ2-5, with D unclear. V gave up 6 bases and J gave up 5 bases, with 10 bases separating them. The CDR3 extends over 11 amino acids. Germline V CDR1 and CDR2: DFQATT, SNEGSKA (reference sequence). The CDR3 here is CSAVRDETQYF. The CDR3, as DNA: TGCAGTGCCGTCCGAGATGAGACCCAGTACTTC.

The CDR3 DNA is TGTGCCAGCAGCCCTGGAGGTGGGGCTCCAACAGATACGCAGTATTTT. This translates into CASSPGGGAPTDTQYF. The chain links TRBV6-6 to TRBJ2-3, with D perhaps being TRBD1 or TRBD2 (5 bases each). The CDR3 loop spans 16 amino acids. CDR1 is MNHNY, CDR2 SVGAGI, per germline (reference sequence). The ends were cut back, 6 bases at V and 3 bases at J, with 19 bases in the middle.

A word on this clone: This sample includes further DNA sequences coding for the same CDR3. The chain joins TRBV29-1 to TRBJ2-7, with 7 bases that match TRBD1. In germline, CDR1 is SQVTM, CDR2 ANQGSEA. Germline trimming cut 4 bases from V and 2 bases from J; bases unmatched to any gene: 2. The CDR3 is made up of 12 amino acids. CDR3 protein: CSVGTGTYEQYF. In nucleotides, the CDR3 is TGCAGCGTTGGGACAGGCACCTACGAGCAGTACTTC.

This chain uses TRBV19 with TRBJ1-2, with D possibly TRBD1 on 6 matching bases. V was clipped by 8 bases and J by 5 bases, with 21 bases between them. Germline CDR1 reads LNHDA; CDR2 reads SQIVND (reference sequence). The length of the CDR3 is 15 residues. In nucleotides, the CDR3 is TGTGCCAGTCGCTCCGGGACAATTGCCGTGTATGGCTACACCTTC. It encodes CASRSGTIAVYGYTF.

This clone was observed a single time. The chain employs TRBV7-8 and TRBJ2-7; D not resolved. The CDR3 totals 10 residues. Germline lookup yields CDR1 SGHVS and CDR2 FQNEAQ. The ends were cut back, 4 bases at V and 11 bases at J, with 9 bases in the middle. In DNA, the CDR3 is TGTGCCAGCAGCTCCGAGTTAGAGTACTTC. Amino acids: CASSSELEYF.

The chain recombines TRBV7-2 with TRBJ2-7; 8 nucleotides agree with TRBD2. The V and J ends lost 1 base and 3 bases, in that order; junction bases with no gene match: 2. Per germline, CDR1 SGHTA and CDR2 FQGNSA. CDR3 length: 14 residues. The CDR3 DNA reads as TGTGCCAGCAGCTTAGATAGCGGGATCTACGAGCAGTACTTC. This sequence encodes CASSLDSGIYEQYF. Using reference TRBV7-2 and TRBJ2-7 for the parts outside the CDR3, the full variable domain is GAGVSQSPSNKVTEKGKDVELRCDPISGHTALYWYRQSLGQGLEFLIYFQGNSAPDKSGLPSDRFSAERTGGSVSTLTIQRTQQEDSAVYLCASSLDSGIYEQYFGPGTRLTVT.

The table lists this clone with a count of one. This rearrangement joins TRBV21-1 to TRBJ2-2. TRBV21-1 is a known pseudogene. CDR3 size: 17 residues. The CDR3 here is CASSLGGSGGGPGELFF. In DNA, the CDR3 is TGTGCCAGCAGCTTAGGGGGTAGCGGAGGGGGACCCGGGGAGCTGTTTTTT.

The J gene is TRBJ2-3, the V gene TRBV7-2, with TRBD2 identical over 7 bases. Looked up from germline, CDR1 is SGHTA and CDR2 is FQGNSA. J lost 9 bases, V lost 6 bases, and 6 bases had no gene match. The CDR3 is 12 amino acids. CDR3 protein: CASRTAGDTQYF. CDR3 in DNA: TGTGCCAGCAGAACGGCGGGAGACACGCAGTATTTT.

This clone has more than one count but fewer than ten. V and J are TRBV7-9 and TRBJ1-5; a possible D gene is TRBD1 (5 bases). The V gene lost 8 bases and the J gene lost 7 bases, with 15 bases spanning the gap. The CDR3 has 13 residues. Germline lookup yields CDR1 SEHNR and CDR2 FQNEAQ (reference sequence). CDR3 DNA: TGTGCCAGCTCTACAGGCCTCGCCCAGCCCCAGCATTTT. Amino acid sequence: CASSTGLAQPQHF.